The 18 T cell receptor beta chains listed next were all sequenced from one sample in a study of blood T cell repertoires in COVID-19. Only in-frame clones appear in the TCRdb table, and some are missing; sequencing was by immunoSEQ multiplex PCR. This sample yields about 180,000 clones, of which roughly 88% are seen a single time; approximately 11% belongs to the top ten. Input material: peripheral blood. These TCRs come from a human donor with active or convalescent COVID-19. The donor label of this sample is uncertain.

The V gene is TRBV28, the J gene TRBJ1-2; 8 nucleotides agree with TRBD1. The CDR3 covers 15 residues. Germline-derived CDR1 and CDR2 are MDHEN and SYDVKM. The trim removed 4 bases at V and 6 bases at J, leaving 10 bases unmatched. In DNA, the CDR3 is TGTGCCAGCAGTTCTCCAGCAACAGGGGGGCATGGCTACACCTTC. It yields the protein CASSSPATGGHGYTF.

V usage is TRBV5-5 and J usage is TRBJ2-2, with 7 bases lining up with TRBD1. The CDR3 is 15 amino acids. Germline assignment: CDR1 SGHKS and CDR2 YYEKEE (reference sequence). V shed 4 bases, J shed 5 bases, and the junction held 8 bases outside the gene matches. In DNA form, the CDR3 reads TGTGCCAGCAGCGGGTTCACAGGGGATACCGGGGAGCTGTTTTTT. Translation gives CASSGFTGDTGELFF.

This chain uses TRBV21-1 with TRBJ1-4; TRBD1, the table's D call, lacks a check against the DNA. TRBV21-1 represents a pseudogene. The CDR3 runs to 15 residues. This chain's CDR3 is CASSKLGTGYEKLFF. DNA of the CDR3: TGTGCCAGCAGCAAACTAGGGACAGGATACGAAAAACTGTTTTTT.

V is TRBV6-1 and J is TRBJ2-3; D gene ambiguous. The germline V gene has CDR1 MNHNS and CDR2 SASEGT. There are 16 residues in the CDR3. V was cut by 4 bases and J by 2 bases, with 16 bases left in between. CDR3 sequence reads: CASSVARERFTDTQYF. DNA for the CDR3: TGTGCCAGCAGTGTGGCCAGAGAGAGGTTCACAGATACGCAGTATTTT.

V and J are TRBV11-3 and TRBJ2-3; 9 nucleotides match TRBD2. V dropped 5 bases and J dropped 6; count of bases not matched to a gene: 15. The CDR3 length is 17 residues. Germline lookup yields CDR1 SGHNT and CDR2 YENEEA. The CDR3 reads CASSLGLAGPAGDTQYF. CDR3 sequence (DNA): TGTGCCAGCAGCCTAGGCCTAGCGGGGCCCGCGGGGGATACGCAGTATTTT.

V gene TRBV24-1 combines with J gene TRBJ1-1, with D unclear. The CDR3 consists of 13 residues. Germline CDR1 is KGHDR and CDR2 is SFDVKD. The germline V and J ends were trimmed by 5 bases and 1 base, with 7 bases remaining between them. This chain's CDR3 is CATSGDKNTEAFF. CDR3 coding DNA: TGTGCCACCAGTGGAGACAAGAACACTGAAGCTTTCTTT.

J is TRBJ2-1 and V is TRBV14, with D perhaps TRBD1 (7 bases). Germline loops: CDR1 SGHDN, CDR2 FVKESK. The CDR3 covers 16 residues. V dropped 4 bases and J dropped 2 bases, with 15 bases sitting between them. The CDR3 is CASSLSTGRPYNEQFF. CDR3 in DNA: TGTGCCAGCAGCCTCTCGACAGGGAGGCCCTACAATGAGCAGTTCTTC.

V usage is TRBV15 and J usage is TRBJ1-6, with TRBD1 as a possible D gene (5 bases). V was shortened by 2 bases and J by 7 bases, with 21 bases between the two germline ends. Germline values: CDR1 LNHNV, CDR2 YYDKDF (reference sequence). This CDR3 region has 18 residues. The CDR3 loop reads CATSRYRSWGRINSPLHF. The CDR3 DNA reads TGTGCCACCAGCAGATACAGGAGTTGGGGCCGCATCAATTCACCCCTCCACTTT.

V usage is TRBV7-9 and J usage is TRBJ2-2; 12 nucleotides align to TRBD2. In germline, CDR1 is SEHNR, CDR2 FQNEAQ (reference sequence). V gave up 5 bases and J gave up 0 bases; unmatched junction bases: 7. This CDR3 has 18 residues. The CDR3 DNA is TGTGCCAGCAGCGTGACTAGCGGGGGCCCTCCGAACACCGGGGAGCTGTTTTTT. Its translation: CASSVTSGGPPNTGELFF.

This CDR3 reads CASNNLATKPDNEQFF. For the CDR3, the DNA is TGTGCCAGTAACAACCTAGCGACCAAGCCTGACAATGAGCAGTTCTTC. V and J are TRBV19 and TRBJ2-1; D is possibly TRBD2 (6 bases). Germline values: CDR1 LNHDA, CDR2 SQIVND (reference sequence). V was pared by 7 bases and J by 5 bases, with 21 bases between. The CDR3 covers 16 residues.

This clone appeared once. The genes are TRBV3-1 (or the pseudogene TRBV3-2) and TRBJ2-7; 10 bases are shared with TRBD1. Trimming cost V 5 bases and J 4 bases; bases outside gene matches: 5. CDR1 is LGHDT and CDR2 is YNNKEL in the germline V gene (reference sequence). This CDR3 is built from 14 residues. In nucleotides, the CDR3 is TGTGCCAGCAGCTCATGGGGACAGGGGTACGAGCAGTACTTC. It specifies CASSSWGQGYEQYF.

The J gene is TRBJ2-1, the V gene TRBV2; 12 nucleotides agree with TRBD2. The V segment lost 9 bases and the J segment 13 bases; nucleotides outside the gene matches: 7. The CDR3 has 12 residues. The germline V gene encodes CDR1 SNHLY and CDR2 FYNNEI. CDR3 protein: CARSSGRGHQFF. The CDR3 DNA reads TGTGCCAGATCTAGCGGGAGGGGGCATCAGTTCTTC.

The genes are TRBV21-1 and TRBJ1-1; the D call in the table, TRBD1, was not verified against the DNA. TRBV21-1 is a pseudogene locus. CDR3 length equals 15 residues. The CDR3 bases are TGTGCCAGCAGCATAGGGGCCCAAACCCGGGTTTGGGCTTTCTTT. Protein product: CASSIGAQTRVWAFF.

As DNA, the CDR3 is TGTGCCAGCTCAGGAGGGACAGGCTCCTACGAGCAGTACTTC. Translation gives CASSGGTGSYEQYF. This sequence joins TRBV18 and TRBJ2-7, with 8 bases that match TRBD1. V shed 5 bases and J 0 bases; nucleotides not matched to a gene: 3. Looked up from germline, CDR1 is KGHSH and CDR2 is LQKENI. CDR3 length equals 14 residues.

The chain has TRBV7-2 and TRBJ2-5, with 11 bases that match TRBD2. CDR3 length: 15 residues. Trimming at V came to 5 bases and at J to 9 bases, leaving 11 bases not matched to a gene. Per the germline V gene, CDR1 is SGHTA and CDR2 is FQGNSA. The CDR3 DNA reads TGTGCCAGCAGCCCCCTAGCGGGGGGCTTCGAGGCCCAGTACTTC. This codes for CASSPLAGGFEAQYF. The variable domain in full, completed from reference TRBV7-2 and TRBJ2-5, reads GAGVSQSPSNKVTEKGKDVELRCDPISGHTALYWYRQSLGQGLEFLIYFQGNSAPDKSGLPSDRFSAERTGGSVSTLTIQRTQQEDSAVYLCASSPLAGGFEAQYFGPGTRLLVL.

The gene calls are TRBV3-1 (or the pseudogene TRBV3-2) and TRBJ2-1; TRBD2 agrees at 7 bases. V lost 1 base and J lost 4; bases outside the gene matches: 4. CDR3 length: 15 amino acids. From germline, CDR1 is LGHDT and CDR2 YNNKEL (reference sequence). CDR3 DNA: TGTGCCAGCAGCCAAGCGGGGGGACGTTACAATGAGCAGTTCTTC. Protein product: CASSQAGGRYNEQFF.

This CDR3 reads CASSLEQGTHEQYF. Written as DNA, the CDR3 is TGTGCCAGCAGCTTAGAACAGGGCACCCACGAGCAGTACTTC. This rearrangement joins TRBV7-6 to TRBJ2-7, with D perhaps matching TRBD1 (6 bases). Trimming took 1 base from V and 5 from J, leaving 12 bases between them. CDR1 and CDR2 from the germline V gene are SGHVS and FNYEAQ. The CDR3 runs to 14 residues.

The chain joins TRBV12-3 or TRBV12-4 to TRBJ1-1; D call uncertain. Between the trimmed V and J ends, which lost 5 bases and 4 bases, there was a span of 11 bases. The CDR3 contains 13 residues. The CDR3 nucleotides are TGTGCCAGCAGTGGACTGGGCCGCACTGAAGCTTTCTTT. Translating gives CASSGLGRTEAFF.